This paragraph reports one T cell receptor beta chain. Antigen specificity is unknown. Both TRBC1 and TRBC2 were covered by a beta constant-region primer of two equimolar oligonucleotides. Ligated cDNA was amplified by four rounds of PCR with nested alpha and beta constant-region primers and SP2. TCRdb re-derived calls from the UMI-ligation and nested PCR reads in MiXCR, one entry per CDR3 protein. Here the sample spans more than 100,000 distinct CDR3 sequences, 35% to 45% being singletons. The CDR3 consists of 14 residues. V lost 3 bases and J lost 2, with 8 bases in between. Germline-derived CDR1 and CDR2 are SGHDN and FVKESK. The sample comes from a study of naive and memory T cell subsets. Notes on the study in general: There was no ground truth to check naive and memory subset results.

The material sequenced was central memory CD4+ T cells from blood. The receptor's source is a human donor in good health. The chain uses TRBV14 and TRBJ2-1; D is ambiguous. DNA for the CDR3: TGTGCCAGCAGCCATGGGATTCCCTACAATGAGCAGTTCTTC. It codes for CASSHGIPYNEQFF.